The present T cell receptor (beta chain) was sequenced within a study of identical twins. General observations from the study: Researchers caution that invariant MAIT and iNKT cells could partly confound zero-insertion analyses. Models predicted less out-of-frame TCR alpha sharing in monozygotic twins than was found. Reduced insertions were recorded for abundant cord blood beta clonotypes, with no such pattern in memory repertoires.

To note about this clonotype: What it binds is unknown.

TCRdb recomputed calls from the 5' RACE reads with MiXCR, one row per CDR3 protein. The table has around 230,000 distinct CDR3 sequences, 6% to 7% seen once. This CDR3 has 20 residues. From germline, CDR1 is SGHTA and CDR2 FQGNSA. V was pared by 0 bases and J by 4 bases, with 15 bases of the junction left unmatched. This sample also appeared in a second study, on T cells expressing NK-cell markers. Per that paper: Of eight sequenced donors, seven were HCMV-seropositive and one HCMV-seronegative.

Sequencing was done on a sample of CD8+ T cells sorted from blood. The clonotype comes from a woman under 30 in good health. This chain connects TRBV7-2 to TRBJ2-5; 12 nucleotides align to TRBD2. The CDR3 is CASSLALTSGRYTIRETQYF. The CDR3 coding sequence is TGTGCCAGCAGCTTAGCCCTTACTAGCGGGAGGTACACTATTCGAGAGACCCAGTACTTC.